This T cell receptor beta chain is drawn from a study of OX40 agonist ivuxolimab in advanced cancers. In the study overall: Under the entry rules, prior anti-PD-1, anti-PD-L1 or anti-CTLA-4 therapy was allowed, and more than 35% had some. Study-wide findings and caveats: Compared with others, partial responders at 0.1-3.0 mg/kg displayed clonal expansion among the lowest. CD8+ T cells showed, on average, more clonal expansion than CD4+ cells. Some nonresponders additionally presented with little normalized T-cell clonal expansion.

Profiled with immunoSEQ multiplex PCR; TCRdb holds only in-frame clones, not every one. This table has 65,000 to 85,000 clones, 85% to 90% appearing once. Germline CDR1 and CDR2: ENHRY and SYGVKD. The V and J ends lost 4 bases and 3 bases, in that order; junction bases with no gene match: 11. CDR3 size: 17 residues. For this clone: Antigen: not known.

The clonotype was recovered from an adult with an advanced solid tumor such as melanoma, head and neck, liver or kidney cancer. The sample here was CD4+ or CD8+ T cells sorted from blood, taken in a trial of the OX40 agonist ivuxolimab. This rearrangement joins TRBV10-3 to TRBJ2-3, with 9 bases aligning to TRBD1. CDR3 in DNA: TGTGCCATCAGTGGATCAAACAGGGGGCGAGGGACAGATACGCAGTATTTT. Its protein product is CAISGSNRGRGTDTQYF.